These 25 T cell receptor beta chains were sequenced from one sample in a study of T cell responses to AZD1222 COVID-19 vaccine. The table came from immunoSEQ multiplex PCR; TCRdb's copy has only in-frame clones and leaves some out. This table holds over 110,000 clones, 85% to 95% found once. The sample consisted of peripheral blood, taken after recovery from COVID-19. The receptor set was obtained from an adult who had recovered from COVID-19.

The chain uses TRBV4-1 and TRBJ2-3; 8 nucleotides align to TRBD1. This CDR3 has 18 residues. From germline, CDR1 is MGHRA and CDR2 YSYEKL. V lost 1 base and J lost 2; bases outside the gene matches: 11. The CDR3 DNA sequence: TGCGCCAGCAGCCAAGTTTCACAGGGGGTATCATCCACAGATACGCAGTATTTT. Residues: CASSQVSQGVSSTDTQYF.

This chain joins TRBV6-5 and TRBJ1-6; D is unresolved. Germline CDR1 is MNHEY and CDR2 is SVGAGI. V lost 0 bases and J lost 18, with 9 bases in between. The CDR3 extends over 11 amino acids. In DNA, the CDR3 is TGTGCCAGCAGTTACTCGAAGTGGCACCACTTT. This sequence encodes CASSYSKWHHF.

The chain couples TRBV30 to TRBJ1-2; 8 bases agree with TRBD1. The V gene end was trimmed by 3 bases and the J gene end by 5 bases; junction bases not matched to a gene: 8. The CDR3 runs to 14 residues. Germline V gene data show CDR1 as GTSNPN and CDR2 as SVGIG (reference sequence). CDR3 in amino acids: CAWRVQGAVYGYTF. CDR3 nucleotide sequence: TGTGCCTGGAGGGTTCAGGGGGCCGTTTATGGCTACACCTTC. Drawing the rest from reference TRBV30 and TRBJ1-2, the complete variable domain is SQTIHQWPATLVQPVGSPLSLECTVEGTSNPNLYWYRQAAGRGLQLLFYSVGIGQISSEVPQNLSASRPQDRQFILSSKKLLLSDSGFYLCAWRVQGAVYGYTFGSGTRLTVV.

The rearrangement links TRBV15 to TRBJ2-1; TRBD2 agrees at 7 bases. V lost 3 bases and J lost 6; bases outside the gene matches: 5. The CDR3 spans 14 residues. Per germline, CDR1 LNHNV and CDR2 YYDKDF (reference sequence). The CDR3 nucleotides read TGTGCCACCAGCAGCCGGGACTACCCCAATGAGCAGTTCTTC. Its protein product is CATSSRDYPNEQFF. Supplemented by reference TRBV15 and TRBJ2-1, the full variable domain reads DAMVIQNPRYQVTQFGKPVTLSCSQTLNHNVMYWYQQKSSQAPKLLFHYYDKDFNNEADTPDNFQSRRPNTSFCFLDIRSPGLGDTAMYLCATSSRDYPNEQFFGPGTRLTVL.

V and J are TRBV7-9 and TRBJ2-1; D could derive from TRBD1 or TRBD2 (5 bases each). Germline CDR1 reads SEHNR; CDR2 reads FQNEAQ (reference sequence). Trimming stripped 1 base from V and 8 bases from J, with 15 bases between. The length of the CDR3 is 15 residues. The CDR3 DNA follows: TGTGCCAGCAGCTTAGTTAGGGGCGCGGGCCATGAGCAGTTCTTC. Translation gives CASSLVRGAGHEQFF. Using reference TRBV7-9 and TRBJ2-1 for the parts outside the CDR3, the full variable domain is DTGVSQNPRHKITKRGQNVTFRCDPISEHNRLYWYRQTLGQGPEFLTYFQNEAQLEKSRLLSDRFSAERPKGSFSTLEIQRTEQGDSAMYLCASSLVRGAGHEQFFGPGTRLTVL.

This chain joins TRBV18 and TRBJ2-2; D not certain. The CDR3 loop spans 15 amino acids. Looked up from germline, CDR1 is KGHSH and CDR2 is LQKENI. Trimming removed 3 bases at V and 5 bases at J, with 13 bases between. CDR3 in amino acids: CASSPSWTVTGELFF. CDR3 bases: TGTGCCAGCTCACCGTCGTGGACGGTGACCGGGGAGCTGTTTTTT.

J is TRBJ1-6 and V is TRBV18, with 7 bases aligning to TRBD1. The germline V gene has CDR1 KGHSH and CDR2 LQKENI. The length of the CDR3 is 16 residues. With V trimmed by 5 bases and J by 6 bases, 10 bases remained unmatched. CDR3 sequence: CASSTDRPSGNSPLHF. As DNA, the CDR3 is TGTGCCAGCTCAACGGACAGGCCGAGTGGTAATTCACCCCTCCACTTT.

The V and J genes are TRBV27 and TRBJ2-7; 11 bases are shared with TRBD1. This CDR3 is built from 12 residues. CDR1 is MNHEY, CDR2 SMNVEV, per germline (reference sequence). V lost 8 bases, J lost 6 bases, and 3 bases stayed unmatched. The CDR3 nucleotides are TGTGCCAGCGGGACAGGGGGTTTCGAGCAGTACTTC. Protein: CASGTGGFEQYF.

This clone was seen only once. V is TRBV7-9 and J is TRBJ2-1; 10 nucleotides match TRBD2. The trim removed 2 bases at V and 7 bases at J, leaving 14 bases unmatched. The germline CDR1 and CDR2 sequences are SEHNR and FQNEAQ (reference sequence). The CDR3 consists of 18 residues. CDR3 in DNA: TGTGCCAGCAGCTTACCCGTTCGACTAGCGGGTGGGAGGAATGAGCAGTTCTTC. It is translated as CASSLPVRLAGGRNEQFF.

This sequence joins TRBV19 and TRBJ1-5; no clear D gene. V lost 7 bases and J lost 0, with 19 bases in between. The germline gives CDR1 LNHDA, CDR2 SQIVND (reference sequence). The CDR3 extends over 17 amino acids. The CDR3 loop is CASNPRGGPYSNQPQHF. The CDR3 DNA reads as TGTGCCAGTAACCCCCGGGGAGGGCCCTATAGCAATCAGCCCCAGCATTTT.

The chain couples TRBV3-1 (or the pseudogene TRBV3-2) to TRBJ1-6, with 7 nucleotides matching TRBD1. The V gene end was trimmed by 1 base and the J gene end by 7 bases; junction bases not matched to a gene: 1. The CDR3 totals 14 residues. The germline V gene encodes CDR1 LGHDT and CDR2 YNNKEL (reference sequence). The CDR3 DNA reads TGTGCCAGCAGCCAAGGCAGGGGGAATTCACCCCTCCACTTT. Protein product: CASSQGRGNSPLHF.

The V and J genes are TRBV11-2 and TRBJ2-2; TRBD2 matches 8 bases. The germline V gene encodes CDR1 SGHAT and CDR2 FQNNGV. Trimming removed 6 bases from V and 1 base from J; junction bases left unmatched: 7. The CDR3 totals 16 residues. The CDR3 reads CASRRKAGVNTGELFF. CDR3 coding DNA: TGTGCCAGCAGGCGCAAAGCGGGAGTGAACACCGGGGAGCTGTTTTTT.

The CDR3 DNA reads TGTGCCAGCAGCTTCCAAGGGGGGGCTGGAAACACCATATATTTT. Translating gives CASSFQGGAGNTIYF. This rearrangement joins TRBV3-1 (or the pseudogene TRBV3-2) to TRBJ1-3; D perhaps matches TRBD1 (6 bases). CDR1 and CDR2 from the germline V gene are LGHDT and YNNKEL (reference sequence). Trimming removed 5 bases at V and 2 bases at J, with 13 bases between. The CDR3 spans 15 residues.

The CDR3 coding sequence is TGTGCCACCCTGGGAGGCCCCTACAATGAGCAGTTCTTC. As protein: CATLGGPYNEQFF. The V and J genes are TRBV28 and TRBJ2-1, with D tentatively TRBD2 (6 bases). With 10 bases removed from V and 2 bases from J, the gap between germline ends came to 12 bases. The germline V gene has CDR1 MDHEN and CDR2 SYDVKM. The CDR3 is made up of 13 amino acids.

J is TRBJ2-1 and V is TRBV10-3, with TRBD2 matching over 16 bases. Looked up from germline, CDR1 is ENHRY and CDR2 is SYGVKD. The length of the CDR3 is 19 residues. V lost 4 bases, J lost 2 bases, and 8 bases stayed unmatched. As DNA, the CDR3 is TGTGCCATCAGTGGGGGACTAGCGGGAGGGCAGGGGACCTACAATGAGCAGTTCTTC. Encoded protein: CAISGGLAGGQGTYNEQFF.

V usage is TRBV10-3 and J usage is TRBJ1-1, with 9 bases fitting TRBD1. The CDR3 totals 14 residues. Per germline, CDR1 ENHRY and CDR2 SYGVKD. The trim removed 6 bases at V and 3 bases at J, leaving 5 bases unmatched. CDR3 sequence (DNA): TGTGCCATCAGGGGGGACAGGGTGGACACTGAAGCTTTCTTT. Protein: CAIRGDRVDTEAFF.

The genes are TRBV6-5 and TRBJ2-7, with 7 bases identical to TRBD1. After removal of 8 bases from V and 6 bases from J, the junction contained 13 bases not matched to a gene. The CDR3 runs to 14 residues. The germline V gene has CDR1 MNHEY and CDR2 SVGAGI. The CDR3 is CASGDGTGAVEQYF. CDR3 nucleotides: TGTGCCAGCGGGGACGGCACAGGGGCGGTCGAGCAGTACTTC.

The rearrangement links TRBV11-3 to TRBJ2-1, with 11 positions matching TRBD2. This CDR3 comprises 18 residues. The V segment lost 1 base and the J segment 1 base; nucleotides outside the gene matches: 6. Germline CDR1 is SGHNT and CDR2 is YENEEA. Here the CDR3 DNA reads TGTGCCAGCAGCTTAGGTACGCTAGCGGGAGGTTCCTACAATGAGCAGTTCTTC. Residues: CASSLGTLAGGSYNEQFF.

The chain employs TRBV3-1 (or the pseudogene TRBV3-2) and TRBJ1-1; TRBD1 might be the D (6 bases). CDR3 size: 14 residues. V lost 5 bases, J lost 3 bases, and 13 bases lay in between. CDR1 and CDR2 from the germline V gene are LGHDT and YNNKEL (reference sequence). In nucleotides, the CDR3 is TGTGCCAGCAGCTTTATAGGGGGTGACACTGAAGCTTTCTTT. Translating gives CASSFIGGDTEAFF.

The J gene is TRBJ2-7, the V gene TRBV30, with 9 bases matching TRBD2. Trimming cost V 4 bases and J 2 bases; bases outside gene matches: 3. The CDR3 is made up of 13 amino acids. Germline CDR1 GTSNPN, CDR2 SVGIG (reference sequence). The CDR3 region has the DNA TGTGCCTGGACTCAGCGGGAGGCCTACGAGCAGTACTTC. Translation: CAWTQREAYEQYF.

The V and J genes are TRBV5-1 and TRBJ1-1; TRBD1 agrees at 8 bases. The CDR3 extends over 13 amino acids. J was trimmed by 5 bases and V by 2 bases; bases with no gene match: 2. In germline, CDR1 is SGHRS, CDR2 YFSETQ. The CDR3 DNA reads as TGCGCCAGCAGCTTTACAGGGGGAACTGAAGCTTTCTTT. Protein sequence: CASSFTGGTEAFF.

The rearrangement links TRBV10-3 to TRBJ1-2; D may be TRBD1 (5 bases). Germline values: CDR1 ENHRY, CDR2 SYGVKD. Trimming pared 3 bases from V and 7 bases from J, leaving 9 bases between. The CDR3 runs to 12 residues. The CDR3, as DNA: TGTGCCATCAGTGACAGGGAAGGTGGCTACACCTTC. It translates to CAISDREGGYTF.

This clone was observed a single time. The chain combines TRBV29-1 with TRBJ2-7; D is unclear. From germline, CDR1 is SQVTM and CDR2 ANQGSEA. CDR3 length equals 12 residues. Trimming pared 5 bases from V and 3 bases from J, leaving 11 bases between. The CDR3 region is CSVSSTGYEQYF. The DNA for the CDR3 is TGCAGCGTTTCCTCCACGGGCTACGAGCAGTACTTC.

V gene TRBV18 combines with J gene TRBJ2-3, with 9 bases aligning to TRBD2. Trimming took 3 bases from V and 1 from J; bases not matched to a gene: 5. The CDR3 runs to 16 residues. Germline V gene sequence: CDR1 KGHSH, CDR2 LQKENI. CDR3 nucleotide sequence: TGTGCCAGCTCACCCTTAGCGGGAGTGGGCACAGATACGCAGTATTTT. Its translation is CASSPLAGVGTDTQYF.

The rearrangement uses TRBV27 and TRBJ2-7, with TRBD1 as a possible D gene (5 bases). CDR1 is MNHEY, CDR2 SMNVEV, per germline (reference sequence). There are 15 residues in the CDR3. V shed 3 bases and J shed 5 bases, with 17 bases lying between them. The DNA for the CDR3 is TGTGCCAGCAGTTTCAGTCAGGGCCACCGCGACGAGCAGTACTTC. Translation: CASSFSQGHRDEQYF.